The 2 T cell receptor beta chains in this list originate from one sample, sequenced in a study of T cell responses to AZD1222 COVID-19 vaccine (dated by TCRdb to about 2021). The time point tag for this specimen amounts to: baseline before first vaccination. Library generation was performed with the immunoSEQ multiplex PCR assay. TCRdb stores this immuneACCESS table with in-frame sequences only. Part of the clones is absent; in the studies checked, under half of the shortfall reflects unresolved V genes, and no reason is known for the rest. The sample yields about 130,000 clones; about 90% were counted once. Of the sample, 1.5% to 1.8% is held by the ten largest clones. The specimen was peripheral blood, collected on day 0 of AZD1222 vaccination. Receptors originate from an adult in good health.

The CDR3 loop is CASSYPGRRTGELFF. As DNA, the CDR3 is TGTGCCAGCAGTTACCCCGGGAGACGGACCGGGGAGCTGTTTTTT. The V and J genes are TRBV6-2 or TRBV6-3 and TRBJ2-2, with TRBD2 as a possible D gene (6 bases). Germline CDR1 is MNHEY and CDR2 is SVGEGT. V shed 2 bases and J shed 5 bases, with 12 bases lying between them. CDR3 length: 15 amino acids.

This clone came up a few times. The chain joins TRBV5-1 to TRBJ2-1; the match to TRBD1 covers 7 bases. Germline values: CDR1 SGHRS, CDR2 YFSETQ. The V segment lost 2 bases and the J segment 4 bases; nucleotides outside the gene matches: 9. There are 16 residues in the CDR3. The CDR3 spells CASSFLPGTEYNEQFF. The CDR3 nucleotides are TGCGCCAGCAGCTTCCTCCCTGGGACAGAATACAATGAGCAGTTCTTC.